The rows below give T cell receptor beta chains drawn from one sample of a study of blood T cell repertoires in COVID-19. Sequencing used immunoSEQ multiplex PCR; TCRdb keeps in-frame clones, though not all of them. The table records about 270,000 clones, around 90% of them present only once. The sample consisted of PBMCs or T cells enriched from blood (not recorded which). These receptors came from a woman aged 45 to 65 who had recovered from COVID-19. Each CDR3 is given with its conserved first and last residue. D genes are given only for firm matches. A row's size may be missing; if present it is once, few, many or a size class.

J,V,D,size,CDR3,DNA
TRBJ2-2,TRBV2,NA,NA,CASSEDSNTGELFF,TGTGCCAGCAGTGAAGACTCGAACACCGGGGAGCTGTTTTTT
TRBJ1-2,TRBV19,NA,NA,CASSIRGRQGGYTF,TGTGCCAGTAGTATAAGAGGCAGGCAGGGTGGCTACACCTTC
TRBJ1-1,TRBV27,TRBD1,NA,CASSSDRLNTEAFF,TGTGCCAGCAGTTCGGACAGGTTGAACACTGAAGCTTTCTTT
TRBJ1-1,TRBV7-9,NA,NA,CASSREGNVAFF,TGTGCCAGCAGCCGGGAGGGGAATGTGGCTTTCTTT
TRBJ2-7,TRBV18,NA,NA,CASSPLGGGLNEQYF,TGTGCCAGCTCACCACTTGGAGGGGGCTTGAACGAGCAGTACTTC
TRBJ1-5,TRBV4-3,NA,NA,CASSPQTNQPQHF,TGCGCCAGCAGCCCACAAACCAATCAGCCCCAGCATTTT
TRBJ2-1,TRBV3-1/TRBV3-2,TRBD2,NA,CASSHSSGSVNEQFF,TGTGCCAGCAGTCATAGTAGCGGGAGCGTCAATGAGCAGTTCTTC
TRBJ1-3,TRBV7-2,NA,NA,CASSLRDPRSGNTIYF,TGTGCCAGCAGCTTACGAGATCCCCGCTCTGGAAACACCATATATTTT
TRBJ2-2,TRBV27,NA,few,CASSFAGYTGELFF,TGTGCCAGCAGTTTTGCAGGTTACACCGGGGAGCTGTTTTTT
TRBJ1-3,TRBV23-1,NA,NA,CASPQALSGNTIYF,TGCGCCAGCCCCCAGGCGTTATCTGGAAACACCATATATTTT
TRBJ2-6,TRBV5-4,TRBD2,NA,CASSFSGATGANVLTF,TGTGCCAGCAGTTTTAGCGGGGCCACTGGGGCCAACGTCCTGACTTTC
TRBJ1-1,TRBV6-2/TRBV6-3,NA,NA,CASSYSPGMTEAFF,TGTGCCAGCAGTTACTCCCCAGGGATGACTGAAGCTTTCTTT
TRBJ1-3,TRBV23-1,TRBD1,NA,CASSQPGQARNTIYF,TGCGCCAGCAGTCAACCGGGACAGGCGCGAAACACCATATATTTT
TRBJ1-2,TRBV30,NA,NA,CAWRYWASYGYTF,TGTGCCTGGAGATACTGGGCTTCATATGGCTACACCTTC
TRBJ2-7,TRBV6-2/TRBV6-3,TRBD2,few,CASSPTYSGSLEQYF,TGTGCCAGCAGTCCCACTTATAGCGGGAGTCTCGAGCAGTACTTC
TRBJ1-6,TRBV6-5,NA,once,CASSYSTGSNSPLHF,TGTGCCAGCAGTTACTCGACAGGTTCGAATTCACCCCTCCACTTT
TRBJ2-7,TRBV28,NA,NA,CASRSGTYEQYF,TGTGCCAGCCGTAGCGGTACCTACGAGCAGTACTTC
TRBJ2-3,TRBV7-8,NA,NA,CASSSRGSSDTQYF,TGTGCCAGCAGCTCTAGGGGCAGTTCAGATACGCAGTATTTT
TRBJ1-2,TRBV7-2,TRBD1,NA,CASSLGQGALSYGYTF,TGTGCCAGCAGCCTAGGACAGGGGGCTCTTAGCTATGGCTACACCTTC
TRBJ1-2,TRBV3-1/TRBV3-2,NA,NA,CASSLRDTTYGYTF,TGTGCCAGCAGCCTACGGGACACTACATATGGCTACACCTTC
TRBJ1-1,TRBV5-1,NA,NA,CASSFGGNTEAFF,TGCGCCAGCAGCTTTGGGGGCAACACTGAAGCTTTCTTT
TRBJ1-6,TRBV28,NA,NA,CASSFIAFSPLHF,TGTGCCAGCAGCTTTATAGCTTTTTCACCCCTCCACTTT
TRBJ1-1,TRBV30,NA,NA,CAWSVLKNTEAFF,TGTGCCTGGAGTGTACTCAAGAACACTGAAGCTTTCTTT
TRBJ1-1,TRBV12-5,TRBD1,NA,CASGLYRGQDTEAFF,TGTGCTAGTGGTTTGTACAGGGGGCAGGACACTGAAGCTTTCTTT
TRBJ1-1,TRBV5-6,NA,NA,CASSLVGQMNTEAFF,TGTGCCAGCAGCTTGGTTGGGCAGATGAACACTGAAGCTTTCTTT
TRBJ1-1,TRBV5-1,TRBD1,NA,CASSPSDRGYTEAFF,TGCGCCAGCAGCCCTTCGGACAGGGGGTACACTGAAGCTTTCTTT
TRBJ2-1,TRBV5-1,TRBD1,NA,CASSFQGAYNEQFF,TGCGCCAGCAGCTTCCAGGGGGCATACAATGAGCAGTTCTTC
TRBJ1-1,TRBV12-3/TRBV12-4,NA,once,CASGGQMNTEAFF,TGTGCCAGCGGAGGACAGATGAACACTGAAGCTTTCTTT
TRBJ2-7,TRBV7-2,NA,NA,CASSPMALSYEQYF,TGTGCCAGCAGCCCGATGGCTCTCTCCTACGAGCAGTACTTC
TRBJ1-3,TRBV11-2,NA,NA,CASSLSGNTIYF,TGTGCCAGCAGCTTAAGCGGAAACACCATATATTTT
TRBJ1-1,TRBV25-1,TRBD1,NA,CASSPGTVWFNTEAFF,TGTGCCAGCAGTCCCGGGACAGTATGGTTTAACACTGAAGCTTTCTTT
TRBJ2-2,TRBV18,NA,NA,CASSPPHQGLAGELFF,TGTGCCAGCTCACCACCCCATCAGGGGCTAGCCGGGGAGCTGTTTTTT
TRBJ2-7,TRBV7-2,TRBD2,NA,CASSLGPSGRLSYEQYF,TGTGCCAGCAGCCTAGGCCCCAGCGGGAGGCTCTCCTACGAGCAGTACTTC
TRBJ1-2,TRBV27,NA,NA,CASSLYPLSSYTF,TGTGCCAGCAGTTTATACCCCCTTAGCAGCTACACCTTC
TRBJ2-7,TRBV5-1,NA,once,CASSLVGSSYEQYF,TGCGCCAGCAGCTTGGTGGGCAGCTCCTACGAGCAGTACTTC
TRBJ2-7,TRBV6-1,TRBD1,few,CASSEDGGTGGFEQYF,TGTGCCAGCAGTGAAGACGGGGGGACAGGGGGCTTCGAGCAGTACTTC
TRBJ1-3,TRBV6-6,NA,NA,CATRQSSGNTIYF,TGTGCCACCAGACAGAGCTCTGGAAACACCATATATTTT
TRBJ1-5,TRBV28,TRBD1,few,CAIKEGQGVQPQHF,TGTGCCATCAAAGAAGGACAGGGGGTGCAGCCCCAGCATTTT
TRBJ1-2,TRBV5-1,TRBD1,NA,CASSSGTDPYGYTF,TGCGCCAGCAGCTCCGGGACAGACCCGTATGGCTACACCTTC
TRBJ1-1,TRBV6-2/TRBV6-3,NA,once,CASSYPLQGNTEAFF,TGTGCCAGCAGTTACCCTTTACAGGGAAACACTGAAGCTTTCTTT
TRBJ1-2,TRBV15,NA,NA,CATSRDRDIDGYTF,TGTGCCACCAGCAGAGATCGAGACATCGATGGCTACACCTTC
TRBJ2-7,TRBV27,NA,NA,CASSNPLGQLYEQYF,TGTGCCAGTTCTAACCCGCTGGGACAACTCTACGAGCAGTACTTC
TRBJ1-2,TRBV6-2/TRBV6-3,TRBD1,NA,CASSYGGFHPGQGNYGYTF,TGTGCCAGCAGTTACGGCGGCTTCCACCCGGGACAGGGGAACTATGGCTACACCTTC
TRBJ1-3,TRBV7-2,NA,NA,CASSKGGTGTSGNTIYF,TGTGCCAGCAGCAAAGGAGGGACTGGGACCTCTGGAAACACCATATATTTT
TRBJ2-1,TRBV29-1,TRBD2,NA,CSVSGGQGTSGRVPYNEQFF,TGCAGCGTTTCAGGGGGCCAAGGGACTAGCGGGAGGGTACCCTACAATGAGCAGTTCTTC
TRBJ1-3,TRBV4-2,NA,NA,CASSQETSAKGNTIYF,TGTGCCAGCAGCCAAGAGACATCGGCCAAAGGAAACACCATATATTTT
TRBJ1-2,TRBV28,NA,NA,CASSLGTGSYGYTF,TGTGCCAGCAGTTTAGGTACAGGGAGCTATGGCTACACCTTC
TRBJ1-1,TRBV7-2,TRBD1,NA,CASSVVGQGTEAFF,TGTGCCAGCAGCGTAGTGGGACAGGGGACTGAAGCTTTCTTT